The TCR beta chain under discussion was sequenced for a study of blood T cell repertoires in COVID-19. Study-level background: COVID-19 samples collected from the United States, Italy and Spain covered acute and convalescent phases. T cells, B-cell-depleted T cells, or PBMCs provided the cDNA or gDNA that served as material.

The CDR3 is made up of 15 amino acids. Trimming stripped 3 bases from V and 4 bases from J, with 15 bases between. The germline gives CDR1 KGHSH, CDR2 LQKENI. In the authors' methods: Estimated nucleated cell counts came from reference gene primer amplification. Produced via immunoSEQ multiplex PCR; TCRdb's table is partial and in-frame only. V and J calls and clone size follow that table, whereas D and trimming were derived from the DNA. The sample yields some 110,000 clones, about 88% seen once. This rearrangement joins TRBV18 to TRBJ2-5; D is unclear. This receptor was identified in a human donor in a cohort sampled during active COVID-19. Sequenced sample: peripheral blood. CDR3 DNA sequence: TGTGCCAGCTCACCGATTTCTGCTATTTCAGAGACCCAGTACTTC. Protein product: CASSPISAISETQYF.